The clone carrying this T cell receptor beta chain has ten or more counts. Germline values: CDR1 DFQATT, CDR2 SNEGSKA (reference sequence). Trimming cost V 3 bases and J 0 bases, with 11 bases left between them. This CDR3 spans 14 amino acids. The data originate from a study of neurological immune-mediated disorders. A single record per CDR3 protein comes from TCRdb applying MiXCR to the 5' RACE reads. The sample comprises some 66,000 distinct CDR3 sequences, roughly 3.2% of which are singletons, and about 4% rests with the top ten. Source material: PBMCs. This TCR was sampled from a middle-aged man with multiple sclerosis. The rearrangement uses TRBV20-1 and TRBJ1-2; tentatively, D is TRBD1 (6 bases). The CDR3 DNA sequence: TGCAGTGCTAGGGGCGGACAGCCTAACTATGGCTACACCTTC. This gives the protein CSARGGQPNYGYTF.